This TCR beta chain came from a study of radiotherapy plus CTLA-4 blockade in lung cancer. The V gene's germline CDR1 is SGHRS and CDR2 YFSETQ. The CDR3 is 16 residues long. Trimming left V 2 bases short and J 0 bases short, with 12 bases between. A word on this clone: Its antigen is not identified.

Patients had chemo-refractory metastatic non-small-cell lung cancer and received focal radiation plus CTLA-4 blockade that used ipilimumab. Generated by immunoSEQ multiplex PCR, the TCRdb table keeps only in-frame clones and is missing some. Among tens of thousands of clones listed, more than 70% were seen once. Findings and caveats of the study: Radiotherapy plus ipilimumab was followed by expansion in blood of tumor-derived TCR clones.

Source: peripheral blood, taken from a patient treated with radiotherapy plus ipilimumab. V usage is TRBV5-1 and J usage is TRBJ1-3; the D is unclear. The sequence came from a human donor with non-small cell lung cancer that progressed on radiotherapy plus ipilimumab. CDR3 sequence (DNA): TGCGCCAGCAGCTTTGTCAGCGGATCCTCTGGAAACACCATATATTTT. This translates into CASSFVSGSSGNTIYF. Variable domain in full (rest from reference TRBV5-1 and TRBJ1-3): KAGVTQTPRYLIKTRGQQVTLSCSPISGHRSVSWYQQTPGQGLQFLFEYFSETQRNKGNFPGRFSGRQFSNSRSEMNVSTLELGDSALYLCASSFVSGSSGNTIYFGEGSWLTVV.